The clone carrying this TCR beta chain was picked up a small number of times. Its antigen remains unknown. Trimming cost V 4 bases and J 2 bases, with 15 bases left between them. The CDR3 totals 16 residues. Germline values: CDR1 SGHRS, CDR2 YFSETQ. This record comes from a study of T cells after yellow fever vaccination. Notes on the study in general: Researchers noted that a small share of clonotypes showed up in both CD4 and CD8 compartments. Re-detected after boosting: most primary clones, almost 97% of CD4 and around 86% of CD8. Researchers report a weaker secondary response that nonetheless peaked faster, day 5 versus 15.

A process of 5'RACE template switching, which added a universal primer site and UMIs, was used to make TCR cDNA. TCRdb independently ran MiXCR on the 5' RACE reads; one entry per CDR3 protein. Of hundreds of thousands of distinct CDR3 sequences in the sample, about an eighth are singletons; the top ten hold 2.5% to 4%. The chain combines TRBV5-1 with TRBJ2-2; weak D call: TRBD2 (6 bases). The sample in question was CD4+ T cells sorted from PBMCs, obtained 15 days after the yellow fever booster vaccination. The receptor was isolated from a man younger than 35 who received the YFV17D yellow fever vaccine. The CDR3 DNA reads TGCGCCAGCAGCCCGCAGGCCGGGGGAAACACCGGGGAGCTGTTTTTT. As protein: CASSPQAGGNTGELFF.